This is a list of T cell receptor beta chains from one sample in a study of blood T cell repertoires in COVID-19. Assay: immunoSEQ multiplex PCR; the TCRdb copy retains only in-frame clones and omits some. The data show tens of thousands of clones, approximately 83% seen once. Sequences were obtained from peripheral blood. Receptor source: a human donor in a cohort sampled during active COVID-19. CDR3s leave out the opening cysteine and the closing phenylalanine or tryptophan. The order of the fields is V gene, J gene, CDR3 length, clone size, CDR3 protein. For some rows the clone size is stated as once, few or many, or as a class when expanded; others skip it.

TRBV5-8	TRBJ2-5	12	-	ASSFGTLQETQY
TRBV4-2	TRBJ1-5	13	few	ASSQGQTDNQPQH
TRBV29-1	TRBJ2-7	10	-	SVEVTENEQY
TRBV7-9	TRBJ1-5	15	-	ASSARGAMDSNQPQH
TRBV5-1	TRBJ1-4	13	-	ASSLVRGPNEKLF
TRBV5-1	TRBJ2-2	17	once	ASSVRGRGGAANTGELF
TRBV5-5	TRBJ2-7	11	few	ASSFGTGFEQY
TRBV18	TRBJ2-2	14	-	ASSPRGQMNTGELF
TRBV24-1	TRBJ2-3	13	-	ATSDWGEGTDTQY
TRBV5-6	TRBJ1-2	14	once	ASSTGTGIFRARYT
TRBV29-1	TRBJ1-2	10	-	SAEDPEYGYT
TRBV5-6	TRBJ2-7	12	-	ASSFRDTSYEQY
TRBV5-1	TRBJ1-5	11	-	ASSLGAGQPQH
TRBV7-2	TRBJ2-3	13	-	ASSLGDRGQDTQY
TRBV27	TRBJ1-5	16	-	ASSLLGTGDHSNQPQH
TRBV7-9	TRBJ2-3	14	-	ASSLLAGMSTDTQY
TRBV2	TRBJ2-5	15	-	ASSGSRTSAFQETQY
TRBV12-2	TRBJ1-2	12	-	ASRLAGTGKGYT
TRBV7-2	TRBJ2-1	13	-	ASSFFSGDNNEQF
TRBV19	TRBJ2-7	12	once	ASSLRGHSYEQY
TRBV3-1/TRBV3-2	TRBJ2-1	13	-	ASSQDRTKHNEQF
TRBV2	TRBJ2-3	12	once	ASSIAGGPDTQY
TRBV3-1/TRBV3-2	TRBJ1-6	20	-	ASSQDSGRAPGDVYSNSPLH
TRBV6-1	TRBJ2-2	14	-	ASSEGSRTNTGELF
TRBV24-1	TRBJ1-1	14	-	ATSDLGTGLNTEAF
TRBV6-5	TRBJ2-7	13	once	ASMRGPGGTYEQY
TRBV10-3	TRBJ1-2	13	-	AISESRDGTIGYT
TRBV2	TRBJ2-5	12	-	ASSPLTGSETQY
TRBV6-5	TRBJ1-2	14	-	ASSYVRTGGGYGYT
TRBV2	TRBJ2-3	12	few	ASKGGDAGDTQY
TRBV2	TRBJ1-2	11	few	ASSSVGHNGYT
TRBV19	TRBJ2-5	11	-	ASSETGSETQY
TRBV10-3	TRBJ2-7	14	-	AISGPLGTGSYEQY
TRBV30	TRBJ1-5	11	-	AWSRQQNQPQH
TRBV2	TRBJ2-5	13	-	ASSERASGAETQY
TRBV19	TRBJ1-5	12	-	ASSGGTGIQPQH